The T cell receptor beta chain under discussion was sequenced for a study of Tregs in tolerant kidney transplant recipients. Regarding the study as a whole: Tregs expanded with activated donor B cells seemed most donor-specific. For some patients, primers changed over time, blocking nucleotide-level comparison.

Related graft donors supplied nonmyeloablative bone marrow transplants, and mixed chimerism was transient. Unstimulated regulatory T cells (CD4+CD25+CD127-), CD4+CD25- non-regulatory cells, CD4 and CD8 cells were FACS-sorted from thawed PBMCs. A remark on this clone: Its antigen is as yet unknown. The sequenced fragment ends 3 residues before the CDR3 boundary, so the rest is inferred from the germline J gene.

The CDR3 is 13 amino acids. Germline V gives CDR1 SGHTA, CDR2 FQGNSA. Trimming at V came to 3 bases and at J to 6 bases, leaving 3 bases not matched to a gene. Here immunoSEQ multiplex PCR was the method, and the copy in TCRdb shows in-frame clones only, minus some. The sample has about 23,000 clones. The gene calls are TRBV7-2 and TRBJ1-2; 8 bases fit TRBD1. The origin of this receptor is a human patient who received a combined kidney and bone marrow transplant. Certain T cells may be donor cells from the graft. The input for sequencing was CD4+ T cells from blood (PBMCs), taken 6 months after the transplant. The CDR3 reads CASSFDRGDGYTF. CDR3 DNA, as far as it was read: TGTGCCAGCAGCTTCGACAGGGGTGATGGC.